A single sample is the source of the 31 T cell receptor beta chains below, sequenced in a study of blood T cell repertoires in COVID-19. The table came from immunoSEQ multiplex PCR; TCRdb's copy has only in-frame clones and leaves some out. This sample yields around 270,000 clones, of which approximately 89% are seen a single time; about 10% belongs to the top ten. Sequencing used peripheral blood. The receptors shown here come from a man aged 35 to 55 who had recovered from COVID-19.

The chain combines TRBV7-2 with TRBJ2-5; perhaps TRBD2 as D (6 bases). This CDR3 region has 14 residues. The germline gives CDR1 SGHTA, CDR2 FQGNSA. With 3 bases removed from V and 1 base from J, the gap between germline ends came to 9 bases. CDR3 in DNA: TGTGCCAGCAGCTTCCCGGGACTCCAAGAGACCCAGTACTTC. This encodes CASSFPGLQETQYF.

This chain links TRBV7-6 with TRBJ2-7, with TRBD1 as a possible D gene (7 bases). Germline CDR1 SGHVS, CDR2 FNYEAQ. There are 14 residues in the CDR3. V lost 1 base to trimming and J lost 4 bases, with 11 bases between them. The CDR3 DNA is TGTGCCAGCAGCTTAGGGCAGGGGGGTTACGAGCAGTACTTC. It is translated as CASSLGQGGYEQYF. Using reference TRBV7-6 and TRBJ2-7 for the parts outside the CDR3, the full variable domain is GAGVSQSPRYKVTKRGQDVALRCDPISGHVSLYWYRQALGQGPEFLTYFNYEAQQDKSGLPNDRFSAERPEGSISTLTIQRTEQRDSAMYRCASSLGQGGYEQYFGPGTRLTVT.

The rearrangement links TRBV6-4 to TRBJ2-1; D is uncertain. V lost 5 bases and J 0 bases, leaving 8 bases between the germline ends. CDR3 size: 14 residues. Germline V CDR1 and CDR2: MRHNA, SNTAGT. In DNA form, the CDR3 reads TGTGCCAGCAGTCAATCGAGCTCCTACAATGAGCAGTTCTTC. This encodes CASSQSSSYNEQFF.

The CDR3 sequence is CASSDGQTGNQPQHF. In DNA, the CDR3 is TGTGCCAGCAGTGACGGTCAGACAGGCAATCAGCCCCAGCATTTT. The chain uses TRBV25-1 and TRBJ1-5, with a tentative D call TRBD1 (5 bases). Germline loops: CDR1 MGHDK, CDR2 SYGVNS. The CDR3 contains 15 residues. V was pared by 3 bases and J by 2 bases, with 11 bases between.

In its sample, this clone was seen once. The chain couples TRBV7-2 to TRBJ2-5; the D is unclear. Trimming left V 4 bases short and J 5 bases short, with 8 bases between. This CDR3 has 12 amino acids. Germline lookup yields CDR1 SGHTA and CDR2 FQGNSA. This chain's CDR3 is CASSSGRETQYF. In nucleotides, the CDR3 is TGTGCCAGCAGCTCGGGTAGGGAGACCCAGTACTTC. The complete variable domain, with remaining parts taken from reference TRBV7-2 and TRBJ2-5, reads GAGVSQSPSNKVTEKGKDVELRCDPISGHTALYWYRQSLGQGLEFLIYFQGNSAPDKSGLPSDRFSAERTGGSVSTLTIQRTQQEDSAVYLCASSSGRETQYFGPGTRLLVL.

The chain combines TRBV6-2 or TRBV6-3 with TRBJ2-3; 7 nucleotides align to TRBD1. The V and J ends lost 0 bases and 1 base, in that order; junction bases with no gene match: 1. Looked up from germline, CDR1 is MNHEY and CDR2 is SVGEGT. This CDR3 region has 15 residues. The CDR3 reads CASSYSGTGTDTQYF. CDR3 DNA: TGTGCCAGCAGTTACTCGGGGACAGGCACAGATACGCAGTATTTT.

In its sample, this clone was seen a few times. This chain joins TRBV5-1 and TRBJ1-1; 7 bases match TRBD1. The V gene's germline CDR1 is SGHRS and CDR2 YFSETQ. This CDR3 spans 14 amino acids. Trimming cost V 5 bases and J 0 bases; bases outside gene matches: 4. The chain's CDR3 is CASRTGVMNTEAFF. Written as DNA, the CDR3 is TGCGCCAGCAGAACAGGGGTGATGAACACTGAAGCTTTCTTT.

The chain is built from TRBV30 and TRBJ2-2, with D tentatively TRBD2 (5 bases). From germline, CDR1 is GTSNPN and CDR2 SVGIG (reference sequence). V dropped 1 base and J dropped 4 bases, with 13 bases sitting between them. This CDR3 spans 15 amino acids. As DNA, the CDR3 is TGTGCCTGGAGTGGCCGCCGTAGCGCCACCGGGGAGCTGTTTTTT. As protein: CAWSGRRSATGELFF.

The CDR3 spells CASSIPGLAGVQEQYF. The DNA of the CDR3 is TGTGCCAGTAGTATCCCAGGACTAGCGGGAGTTCAAGAGCAGTACTTC. V is TRBV19 and J is TRBJ2-7; TRBD2 matches at 13 bases. The CDR3 is made up of 16 amino acids. Germline CDR1 LNHDA, CDR2 SQIVND (reference sequence). J lost 7 bases, V lost 3 bases, and 9 bases had no gene match.

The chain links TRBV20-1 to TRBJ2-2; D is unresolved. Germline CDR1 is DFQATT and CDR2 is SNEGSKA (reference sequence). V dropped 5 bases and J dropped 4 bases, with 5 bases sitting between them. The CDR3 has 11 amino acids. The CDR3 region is CSAPVTGELFF. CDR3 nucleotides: TGCAGTGCTCCTGTCACCGGGGAGCTGTTTTTT.

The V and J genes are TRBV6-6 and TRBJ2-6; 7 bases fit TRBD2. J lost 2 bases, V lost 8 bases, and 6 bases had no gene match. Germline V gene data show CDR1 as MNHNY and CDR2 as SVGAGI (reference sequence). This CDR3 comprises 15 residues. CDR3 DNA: TGTGCCAGCTACGGGGAGGGGACTGGGGCCAACGTCCTGACTTTC. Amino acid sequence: CASYGEGTGANVLTF.

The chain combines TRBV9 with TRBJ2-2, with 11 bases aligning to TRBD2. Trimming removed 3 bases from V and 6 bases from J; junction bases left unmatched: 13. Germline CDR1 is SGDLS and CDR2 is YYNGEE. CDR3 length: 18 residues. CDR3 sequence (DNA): TGTGCCAGCAGCGAAAAGCCAACTAGCGGGAGAGTTTCCGGGGAGCTGTTTTTT. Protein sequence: CASSEKPTSGRVSGELFF.

CDR3 protein: CASSQRRGRTDTQYF. The CDR3 DNA follows: TGTGCCAGCAGCCAGCGGCGGGGACGCACAGATACGCAGTATTTT. V gene TRBV3-1 (or the pseudogene TRBV3-2) combines with J gene TRBJ2-3; maybe TRBD2 (6 bases). Per the germline V gene, CDR1 is LGHDT and CDR2 is YNNKEL (reference sequence). Trimming took off 3 bases at V and 1 base at J, with 11 bases between the two ends. This CDR3 is built from 15 residues.

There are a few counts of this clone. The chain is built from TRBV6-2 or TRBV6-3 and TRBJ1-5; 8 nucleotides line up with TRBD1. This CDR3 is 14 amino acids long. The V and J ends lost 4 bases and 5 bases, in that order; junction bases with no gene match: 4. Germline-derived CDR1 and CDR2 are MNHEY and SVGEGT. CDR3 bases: TGTGCCAGCAGTTCCGACAGGGGCTATCAGCCCCAGCATTTT. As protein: CASSSDRGYQPQHF.

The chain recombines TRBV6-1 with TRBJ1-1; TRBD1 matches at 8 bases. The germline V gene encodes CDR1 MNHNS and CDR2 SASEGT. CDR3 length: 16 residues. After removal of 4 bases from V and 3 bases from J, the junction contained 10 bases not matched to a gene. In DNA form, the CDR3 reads TGTGCCAGCAGTGTCCCGGGACAGGAATGGTACACTGAAGCTTTCTTT. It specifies CASSVPGQEWYTEAFF.

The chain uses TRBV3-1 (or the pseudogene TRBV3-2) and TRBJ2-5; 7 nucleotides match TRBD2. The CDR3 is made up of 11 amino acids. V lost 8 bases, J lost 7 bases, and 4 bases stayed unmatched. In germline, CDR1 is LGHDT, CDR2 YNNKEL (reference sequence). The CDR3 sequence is CASFGGRTQYF. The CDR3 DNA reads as TGTGCCAGCTTCGGGGGGAGGACCCAGTACTTC.

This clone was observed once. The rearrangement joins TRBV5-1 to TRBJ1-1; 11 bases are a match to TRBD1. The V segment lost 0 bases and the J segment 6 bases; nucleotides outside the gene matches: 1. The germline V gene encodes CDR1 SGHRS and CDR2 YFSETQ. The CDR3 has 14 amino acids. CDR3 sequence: CASSLGGQGAEAFF. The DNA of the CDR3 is TGCGCCAGCAGCTTGGGGGGACAGGGGGCTGAAGCTTTCTTT.

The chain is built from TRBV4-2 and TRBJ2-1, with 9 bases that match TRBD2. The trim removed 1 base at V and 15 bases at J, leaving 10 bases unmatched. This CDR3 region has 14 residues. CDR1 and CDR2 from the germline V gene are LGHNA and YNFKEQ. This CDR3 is CASSQAASGADGFF. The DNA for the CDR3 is TGTGCCAGCAGCCAAGCAGCTAGCGGGGCCGATGGGTTCTTC.

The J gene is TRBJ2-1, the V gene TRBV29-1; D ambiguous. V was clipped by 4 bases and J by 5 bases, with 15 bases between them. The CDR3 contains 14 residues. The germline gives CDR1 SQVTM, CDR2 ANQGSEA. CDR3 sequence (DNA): TGCAGCGTTGCCCGCAGTATTCAACACAATGAGCAGTTCTTC. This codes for CSVARSIQHNEQFF.

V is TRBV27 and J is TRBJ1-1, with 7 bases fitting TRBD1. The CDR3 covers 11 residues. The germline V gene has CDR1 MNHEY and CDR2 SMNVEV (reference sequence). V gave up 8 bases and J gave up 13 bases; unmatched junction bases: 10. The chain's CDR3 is CASGPRRGDFF. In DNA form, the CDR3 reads TGTGCCAGCGGGCCACGCAGGGGGGATTTCTTT.

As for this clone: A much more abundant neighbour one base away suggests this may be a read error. The CDR3 protein is CASSLSGFETQYF. The CDR3, as DNA: TGTGCCAGCAGTTTGTCGGGGTTTGAGACCCAGTACTTC. V is TRBV28 and J is TRBJ2-5; TRBD2 might be the D (5 bases). The length of the CDR3 is 13 residues. Germline CDR1 is MDHEN and CDR2 is SYDVKM. Deletions cut 3 bases from V and 5 bases from J, with 10 bases between.

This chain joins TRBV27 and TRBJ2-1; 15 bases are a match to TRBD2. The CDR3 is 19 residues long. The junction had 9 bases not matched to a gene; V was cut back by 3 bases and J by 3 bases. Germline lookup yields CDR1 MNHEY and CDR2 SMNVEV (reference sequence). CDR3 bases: TGTGCCAGCAGTTTTATGGGACTAGCGGGAGGAGGGTTCTACAATGAGCAGTTCTTC. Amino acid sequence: CASSFMGLAGGGFYNEQFF.

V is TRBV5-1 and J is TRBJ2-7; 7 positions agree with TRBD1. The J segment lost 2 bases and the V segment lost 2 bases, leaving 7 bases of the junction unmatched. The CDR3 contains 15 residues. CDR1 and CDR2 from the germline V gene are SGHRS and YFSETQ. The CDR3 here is CASSFGDRDPYEQYF. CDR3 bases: TGCGCCAGCAGCTTTGGTGACAGGGACCCCTACGAGCAGTACTTC.

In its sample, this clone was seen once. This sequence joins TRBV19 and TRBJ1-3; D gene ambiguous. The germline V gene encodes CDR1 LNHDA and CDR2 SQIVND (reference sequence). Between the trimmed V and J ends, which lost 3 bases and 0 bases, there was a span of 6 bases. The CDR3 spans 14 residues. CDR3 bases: TGTGCCAGTAGTATTAGCGACTCTGGAAACACCATATATTTT. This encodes CASSISDSGNTIYF.

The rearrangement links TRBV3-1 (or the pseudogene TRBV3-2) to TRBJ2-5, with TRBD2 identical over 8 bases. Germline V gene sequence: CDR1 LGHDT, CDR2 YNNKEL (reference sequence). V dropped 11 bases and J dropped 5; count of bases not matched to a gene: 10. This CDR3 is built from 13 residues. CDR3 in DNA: TGTGCCTCCCGGGGGGGGGTGGAGGAGACCCAGTACTTC. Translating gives CASRGGVEETQYF.

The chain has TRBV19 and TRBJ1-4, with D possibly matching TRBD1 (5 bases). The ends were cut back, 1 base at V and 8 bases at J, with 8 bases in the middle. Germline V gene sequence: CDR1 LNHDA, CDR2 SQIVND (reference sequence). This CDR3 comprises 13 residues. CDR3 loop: CASSIGQPEKLFF. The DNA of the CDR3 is TGTGCCAGTAGTATAGGACAGCCCGAAAAACTGTTTTTT.

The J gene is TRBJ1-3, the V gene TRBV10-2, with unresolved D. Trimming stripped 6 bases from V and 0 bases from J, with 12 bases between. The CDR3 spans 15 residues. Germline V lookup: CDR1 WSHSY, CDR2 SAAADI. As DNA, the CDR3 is TGCGCCAGCAGGGTGGGGAGCAGCTCTGGAAACACCATATATTTT. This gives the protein CASRVGSSSGNTIYF.

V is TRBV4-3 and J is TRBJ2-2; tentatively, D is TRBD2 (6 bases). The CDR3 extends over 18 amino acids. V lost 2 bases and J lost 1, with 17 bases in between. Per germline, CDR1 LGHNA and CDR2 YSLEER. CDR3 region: CASSQQLLQGGNTGELFF. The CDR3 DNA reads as TGCGCCAGCAGCCAACAATTACTTCAGGGAGGGAACACCGGGGAGCTGTTTTTT.

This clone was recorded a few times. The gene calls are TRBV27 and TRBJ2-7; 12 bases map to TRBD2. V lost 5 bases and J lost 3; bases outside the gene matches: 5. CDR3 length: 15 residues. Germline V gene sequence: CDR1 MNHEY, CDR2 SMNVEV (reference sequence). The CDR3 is CASSRLAGALYEQYF. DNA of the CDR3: TGTGCCAGCAGTCGACTAGCGGGAGCCCTCTACGAGCAGTACTTC.

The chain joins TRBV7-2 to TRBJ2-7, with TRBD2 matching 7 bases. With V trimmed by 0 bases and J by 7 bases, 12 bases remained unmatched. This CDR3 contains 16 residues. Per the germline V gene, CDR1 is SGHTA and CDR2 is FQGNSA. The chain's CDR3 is CASSLAPSGASGEQYF. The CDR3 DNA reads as TGTGCCAGCAGCTTAGCGCCCAGCGGGGCGTCGGGGGAGCAGTACTTC.

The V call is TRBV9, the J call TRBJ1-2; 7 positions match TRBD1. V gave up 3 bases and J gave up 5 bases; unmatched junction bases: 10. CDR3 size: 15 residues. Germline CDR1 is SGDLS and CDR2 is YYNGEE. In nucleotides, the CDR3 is TGTGCCAGCAGCGACGGGACAGTCGGAAGGTATGGCTACACCTTC. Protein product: CASSDGTVGRYGYTF.